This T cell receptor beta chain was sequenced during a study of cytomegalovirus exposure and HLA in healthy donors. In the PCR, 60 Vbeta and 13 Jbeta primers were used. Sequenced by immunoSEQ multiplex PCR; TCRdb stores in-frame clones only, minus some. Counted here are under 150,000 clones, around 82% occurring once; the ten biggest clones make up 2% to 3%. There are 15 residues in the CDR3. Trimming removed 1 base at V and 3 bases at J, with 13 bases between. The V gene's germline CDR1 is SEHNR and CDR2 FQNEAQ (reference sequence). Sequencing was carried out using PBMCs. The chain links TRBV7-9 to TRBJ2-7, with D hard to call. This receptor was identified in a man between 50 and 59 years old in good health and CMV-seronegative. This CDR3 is CASSLDQAGVYEQYF. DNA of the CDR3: TGTGCCAGCAGCTTAGACCAAGCTGGTGTCTACGAGCAGTACTTC.